This entry is about one TCR beta chain. The antigen is unknown. The sample originates from a study of cytomegalovirus exposure and HLA in healthy donors. General study points: In presence/absence analyses, roughly uniform sequencing depth across donors was assumed.

PCR amplification relied on 60 Vbeta primers (plus 13 Jbeta primers). Generated by immunoSEQ multiplex PCR, the TCRdb table keeps only in-frame clones and is missing some. There are 100,000 or so clones in the sample; 60% to 80% occur only once, and approximately 3% lies in the top ten. Unmatched junction bases numbered 11, after V lost 7 bases and J lost 4 bases. The CDR3 length is 15 residues. The germline V gene encodes CDR1 ENHRY and CDR2 SYGVKD. Input material: PBMCs. The chain recombines TRBV10-3 with TRBJ2-5; 8 nucleotides agree with TRBD2. The TCR sequence derives from a man aged 25-40 years in good health and CMV-seronegative. The CDR3 DNA reads TGTGCCATCAATCGGTTCGCGGGAGGTGGAGAGACCCAGTACTTC. Residues: CAINRFAGGGETQYF.